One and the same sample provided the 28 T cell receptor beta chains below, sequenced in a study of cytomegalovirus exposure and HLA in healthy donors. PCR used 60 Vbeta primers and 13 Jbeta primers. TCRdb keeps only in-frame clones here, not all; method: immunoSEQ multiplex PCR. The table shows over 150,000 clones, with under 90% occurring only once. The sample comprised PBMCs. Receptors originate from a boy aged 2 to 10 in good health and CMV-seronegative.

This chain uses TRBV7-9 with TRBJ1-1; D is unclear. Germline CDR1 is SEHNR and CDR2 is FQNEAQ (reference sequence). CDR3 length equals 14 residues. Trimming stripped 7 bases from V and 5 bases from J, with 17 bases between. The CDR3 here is CASNNRRGGTEAFF. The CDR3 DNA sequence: TGTGCCAGCAATAATAGAAGAGGCGGAACTGAAGCTTTCTTT.

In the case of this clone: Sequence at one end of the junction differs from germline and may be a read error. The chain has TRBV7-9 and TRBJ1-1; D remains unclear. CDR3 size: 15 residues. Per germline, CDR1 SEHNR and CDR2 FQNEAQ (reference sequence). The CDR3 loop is CSSSPPGSRGTEAFF. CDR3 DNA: TGTTCCAGCAGCCCTCCTGGCAGCCGAGGCACTGAAGCTTTCTTT. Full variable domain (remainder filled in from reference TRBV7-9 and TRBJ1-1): DTGVSQNPRHKITKRGQNVTFRCDPISEHNRLYWYRQTLGQGPEFLTYFQNEAQLEKSRLLSDRFSAERPKGSFSTLEIQRTEQGDSAMYLCSSSPPGSRGTEAFFGQGTRLTVV.

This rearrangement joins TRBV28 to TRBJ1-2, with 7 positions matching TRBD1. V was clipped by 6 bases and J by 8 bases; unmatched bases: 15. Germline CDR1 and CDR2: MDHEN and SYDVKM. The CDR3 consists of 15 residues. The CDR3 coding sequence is TGTGCCAGCAGGGACAGGATCCCCCCCTTTGGGGGCTACACCTTC. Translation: CASRDRIPPFGGYTF.

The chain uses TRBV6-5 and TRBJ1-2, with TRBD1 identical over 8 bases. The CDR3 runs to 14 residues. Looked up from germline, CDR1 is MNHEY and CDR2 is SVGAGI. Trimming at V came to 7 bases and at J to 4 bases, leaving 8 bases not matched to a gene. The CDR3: CASTRTGNTYGYTF. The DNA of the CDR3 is TGTGCCAGCACCCGGACAGGGAATACCTATGGCTACACCTTC.

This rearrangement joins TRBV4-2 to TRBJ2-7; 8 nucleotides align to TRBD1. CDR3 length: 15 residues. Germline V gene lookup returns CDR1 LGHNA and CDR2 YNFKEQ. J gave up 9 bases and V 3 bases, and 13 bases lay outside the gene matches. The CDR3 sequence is CASSQDREAIYGQYF. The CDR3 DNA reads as TGTGCCAGCAGCCAGGACAGGGAGGCGATTTATGGGCAGTACTTC.

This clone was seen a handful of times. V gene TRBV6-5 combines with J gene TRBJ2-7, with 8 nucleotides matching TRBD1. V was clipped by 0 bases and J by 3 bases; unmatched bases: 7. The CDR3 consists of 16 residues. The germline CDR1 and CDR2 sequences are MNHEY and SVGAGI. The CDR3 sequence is CASSYSTVGQGYEQYF. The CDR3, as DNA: TGTGCCAGCAGTTACTCGACGGTTGGACAGGGCTACGAGCAGTACTTC.

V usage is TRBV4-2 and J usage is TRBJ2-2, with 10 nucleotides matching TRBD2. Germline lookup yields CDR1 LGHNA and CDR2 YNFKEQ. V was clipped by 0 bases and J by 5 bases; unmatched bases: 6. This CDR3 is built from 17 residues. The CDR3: CASSQEGLAGATGELFF. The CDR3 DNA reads TGTGCCAGCAGCCAAGAAGGGCTAGCGGGGGCTACCGGGGAGCTGTTTTTT.

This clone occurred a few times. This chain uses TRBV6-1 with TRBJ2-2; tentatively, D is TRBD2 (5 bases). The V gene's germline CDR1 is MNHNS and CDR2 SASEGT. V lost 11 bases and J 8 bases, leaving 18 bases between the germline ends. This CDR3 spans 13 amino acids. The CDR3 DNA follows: TGTGCCGCCGCACTAGTGCCCCAAGGGGAGCTGTTTTTT. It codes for CAAALVPQGELFF.

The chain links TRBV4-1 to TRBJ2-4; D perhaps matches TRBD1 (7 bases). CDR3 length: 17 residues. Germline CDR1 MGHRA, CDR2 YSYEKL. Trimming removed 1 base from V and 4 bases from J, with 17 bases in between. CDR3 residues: CASSQGKGAGPKNIQYF. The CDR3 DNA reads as TGCGCCAGCAGCCAAGGAAAGGGGGCGGGACCTAAAAACATTCAGTACTTC.

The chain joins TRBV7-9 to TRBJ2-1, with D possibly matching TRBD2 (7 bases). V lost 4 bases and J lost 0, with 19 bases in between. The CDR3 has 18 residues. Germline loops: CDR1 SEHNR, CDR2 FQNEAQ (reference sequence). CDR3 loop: CASSSSVGGAHSYNEQFF. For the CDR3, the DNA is TGTGCCAGCAGCTCGTCGGTGGGGGGGGCCCACTCCTACAATGAGCAGTTCTTC.

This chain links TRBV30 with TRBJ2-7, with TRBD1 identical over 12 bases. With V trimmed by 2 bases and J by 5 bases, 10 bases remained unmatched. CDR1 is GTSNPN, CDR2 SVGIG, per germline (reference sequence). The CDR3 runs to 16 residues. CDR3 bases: TGTGCCTGGAGTACACCGGGACAGGGGGCGAGCAACGAGCAGTACTTC. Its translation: CAWSTPGQGASNEQYF.

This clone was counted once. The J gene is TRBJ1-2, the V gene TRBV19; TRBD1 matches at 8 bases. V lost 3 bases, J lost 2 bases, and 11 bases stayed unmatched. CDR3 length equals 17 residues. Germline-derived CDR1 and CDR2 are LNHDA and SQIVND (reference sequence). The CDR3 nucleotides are TGTGCCAGTAGTATTGGCCGGGGACAGGCTGGAAACTATGGCTACACCTTC. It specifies CASSIGRGQAGNYGYTF.

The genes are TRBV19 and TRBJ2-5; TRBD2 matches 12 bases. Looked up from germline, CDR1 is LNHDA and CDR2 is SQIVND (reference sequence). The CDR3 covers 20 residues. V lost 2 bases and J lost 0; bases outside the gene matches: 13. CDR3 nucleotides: TGTGCCAGTAGTATATGGAGACGGAGACTAGCGGGGGTGTACCAAGAGACCCAGTACTTC. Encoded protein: CASSIWRRRLAGVYQETQYF.

CDR3 bases: TGTGCCAGCAGCCCGGGACAGGGGATTCTAGCCAAAAACATTCAGTACTTC. Amino acid sequence: CASSPGQGILAKNIQYF. This chain links TRBV5-4 with TRBJ2-4, with TRBD1 matching 10 bases. CDR1 is SGHNT and CDR2 is YYREEE in the germline V gene (reference sequence). The CDR3 extends over 17 amino acids. J lost 0 bases, V lost 4 bases, and 7 bases had no gene match.

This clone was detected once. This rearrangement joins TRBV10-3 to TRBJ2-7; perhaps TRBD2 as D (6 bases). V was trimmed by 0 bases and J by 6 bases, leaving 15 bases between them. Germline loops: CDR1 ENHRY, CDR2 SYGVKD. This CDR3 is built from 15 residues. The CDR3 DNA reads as TGTGCCATCAGTGAGTCGAAAGGGGAGGCGGGCGAGCAGTACTTC. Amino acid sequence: CAISESKGEAGEQYF.

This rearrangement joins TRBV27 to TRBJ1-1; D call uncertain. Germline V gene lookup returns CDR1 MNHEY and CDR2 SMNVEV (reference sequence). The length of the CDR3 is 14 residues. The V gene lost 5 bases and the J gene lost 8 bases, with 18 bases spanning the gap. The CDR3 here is CASSPLLLGPEAFF. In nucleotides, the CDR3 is TGTGCCAGCAGTCCCCTTCTTTTGGGCCCAGAAGCTTTCTTT.

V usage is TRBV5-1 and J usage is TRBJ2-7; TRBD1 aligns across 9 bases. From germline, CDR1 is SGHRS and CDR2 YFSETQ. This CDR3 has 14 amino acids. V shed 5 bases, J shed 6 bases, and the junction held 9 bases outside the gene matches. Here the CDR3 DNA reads TGCGCCAGCAGAGCCGGGACAGGGCGTAGCGAGCAGTACTTC. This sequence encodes CASRAGTGRSEQYF.

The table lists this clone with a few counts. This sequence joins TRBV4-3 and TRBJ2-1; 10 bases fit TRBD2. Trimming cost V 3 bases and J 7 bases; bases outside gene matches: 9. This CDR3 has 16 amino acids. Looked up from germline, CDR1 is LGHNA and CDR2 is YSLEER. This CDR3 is CASSQGSGGARNEQFF. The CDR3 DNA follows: TGCGCCAGCAGCCAGGGAAGCGGGGGGGCAAGGAATGAGCAGTTCTTC.

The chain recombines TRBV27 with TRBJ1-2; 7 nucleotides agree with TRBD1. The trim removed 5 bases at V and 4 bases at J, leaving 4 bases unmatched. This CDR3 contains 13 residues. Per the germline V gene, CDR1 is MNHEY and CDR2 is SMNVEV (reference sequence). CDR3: CASSGRDSYGYTF. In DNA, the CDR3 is TGTGCCAGCAGTGGAAGGGACAGCTATGGCTACACCTTC.

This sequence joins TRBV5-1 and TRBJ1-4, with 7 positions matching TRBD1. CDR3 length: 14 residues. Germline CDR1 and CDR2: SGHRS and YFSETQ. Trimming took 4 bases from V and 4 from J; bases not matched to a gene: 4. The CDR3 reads CASSPGQLNEKLFF. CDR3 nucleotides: TGCGCCAGCAGCCCGGGACAGCTTAATGAAAAACTGTTTTTT.

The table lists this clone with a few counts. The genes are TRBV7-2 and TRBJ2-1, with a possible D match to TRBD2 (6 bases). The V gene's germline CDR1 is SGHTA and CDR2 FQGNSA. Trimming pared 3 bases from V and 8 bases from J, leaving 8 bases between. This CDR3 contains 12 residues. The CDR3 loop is CASSLEGYEQFF. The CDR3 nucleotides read TGTGCCAGCAGCTTGGAGGGGTATGAGCAGTTCTTC.

The DNA for the CDR3 is TGTGCCAGCAGTGAATATAGTGTTGGACGGACTGCTAACTATGGCTACACCTTC. Its protein product is CASSEYSVGRTANYGYTF. V is TRBV25-1 and J is TRBJ1-2, with D uncertain. Germline lookup yields CDR1 MGHDK and CDR2 SYGVNS. The CDR3 covers 18 residues. Trimming removed 0 bases from V and 0 bases from J, with 17 bases in between.

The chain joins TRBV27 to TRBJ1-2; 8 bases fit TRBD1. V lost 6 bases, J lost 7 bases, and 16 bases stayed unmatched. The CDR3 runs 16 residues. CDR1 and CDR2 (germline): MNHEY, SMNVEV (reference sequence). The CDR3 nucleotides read TGTGCCAGCAGCCAATTTGCCCGACAGGGGTATACTGGCTACACCTTC. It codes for CASSQFARQGYTGYTF.

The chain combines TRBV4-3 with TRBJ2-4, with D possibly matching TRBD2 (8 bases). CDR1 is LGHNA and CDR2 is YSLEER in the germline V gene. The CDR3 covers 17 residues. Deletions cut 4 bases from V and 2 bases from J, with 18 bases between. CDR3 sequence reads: CASSPGRGRVTKNIQYF. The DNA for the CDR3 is TGCGCCAGCAGCCCCGGGAGGGGGCGAGTTACCAAAAACATTCAGTACTTC.

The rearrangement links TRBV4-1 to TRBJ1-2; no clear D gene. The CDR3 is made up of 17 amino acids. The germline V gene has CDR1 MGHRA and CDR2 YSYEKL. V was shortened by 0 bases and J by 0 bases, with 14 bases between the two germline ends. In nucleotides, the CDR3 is TGCGCCAGCAGCCAAGATCTTTGGCGGCCCCCTAACTATGGCTACACCTTC. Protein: CASSQDLWRPPNYGYTF.

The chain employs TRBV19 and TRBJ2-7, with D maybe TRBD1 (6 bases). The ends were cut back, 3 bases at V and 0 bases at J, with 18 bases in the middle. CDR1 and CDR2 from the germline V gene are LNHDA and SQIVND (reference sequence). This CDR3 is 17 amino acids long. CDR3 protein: CASSIGNGRGISYEQYF. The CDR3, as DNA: TGTGCCAGTAGTATTGGGAACGGCAGGGGCATCTCCTACGAGCAGTACTTC.

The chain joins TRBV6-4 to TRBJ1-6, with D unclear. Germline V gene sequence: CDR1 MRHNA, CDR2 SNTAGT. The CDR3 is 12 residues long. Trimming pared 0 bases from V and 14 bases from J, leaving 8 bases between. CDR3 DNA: TGTGCCAGCAGTGACTCAGGCGGGTCCCTCCACTTT. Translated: CASSDSGGSLHF.

The CDR3 DNA sequence: TGCGCCAGCAGCCAAGCACCTAGCGGGGCGACCGGGGAGCTGTTTTTT. Encoded protein: CASSQAPSGATGELFF. This chain uses TRBV4-3 with TRBJ2-2; 9 positions agree with TRBD2. CDR1 and CDR2 (germline): LGHNA, YSLEER. V lost 1 base, J lost 5 bases, and 5 bases stayed unmatched. The CDR3 consists of 16 residues.